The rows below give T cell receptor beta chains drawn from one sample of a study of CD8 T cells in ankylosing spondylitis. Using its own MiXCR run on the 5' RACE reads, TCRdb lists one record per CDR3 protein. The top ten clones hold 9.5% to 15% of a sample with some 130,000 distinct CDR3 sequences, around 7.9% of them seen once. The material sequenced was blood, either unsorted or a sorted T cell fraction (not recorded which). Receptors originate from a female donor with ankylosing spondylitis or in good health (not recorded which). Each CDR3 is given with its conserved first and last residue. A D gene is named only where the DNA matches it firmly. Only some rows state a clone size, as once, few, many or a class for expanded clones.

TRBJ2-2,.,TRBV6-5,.,TGTGCCAGCAGTTACTCCCCCGACGCATCCGGGGAGCTGTTTTTT,CASSYSPDASGELFF
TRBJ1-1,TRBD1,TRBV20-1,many,TGCAGTGCTAGAGGTCGGGACAGACGAACTGAAGCTTTCTTT,CSARGRDRRTEAFF
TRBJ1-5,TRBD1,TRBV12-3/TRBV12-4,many,TGTGCCAGCAGTTTATTTCACCCGACAGGGAGAAGCAATCAGCCCCAGCATTTT,CASSLFHPTGRSNQPQHF
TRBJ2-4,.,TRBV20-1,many,TGCAGTGCGACGAACCCTGGCAAGCAAAACATTCAGTACTTC,CSATNPGKQNIQYF
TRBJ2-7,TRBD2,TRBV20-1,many,TGCAGTGCTAGAGAGGGGGGGGGATCTGTGTCGAAAGAGCAGTACTTC,CSAREGGGSVSKEQYF
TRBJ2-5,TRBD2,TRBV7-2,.,TGTGCCAGCAGCCAGTCGGGGGGTGAGGCACAATCAAACCAAGAGACCCAGTACTTC,CASSQSGGEAQSNQETQYF
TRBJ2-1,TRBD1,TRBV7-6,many,TGTGCCAGCAGCCCGACAGGGGGCGATGGGTATAATGAGCAGTTCTTC,CASSPTGGDGYNEQFF
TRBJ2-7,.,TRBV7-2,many,TGTGCCAGCAGCCCTCGGGTGGAGTACGAGCAGTACTTC,CASSPRVEYEQYF
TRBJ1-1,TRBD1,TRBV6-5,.,TGTGCCAGCAGTTACGCAGGGGGCGCCGACACTGAAGCTTTCTTT,CASSYAGGADTEAFF
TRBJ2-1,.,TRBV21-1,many,TGTGCCAGCAGCCTAAAGGACAGTTACAATGAGCAGTTCTTC,CASSLKDSYNEQFF
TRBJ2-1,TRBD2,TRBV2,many,TGTGCCAGCAGAGCGGGACTAGCGCCCTACAATGAGCAGTTCTTC,CASRAGLAPYNEQFF
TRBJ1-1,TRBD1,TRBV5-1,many,TGCGCCAGCAGCTGGGGACAGGGGGCTGGTGAAGCTTTCTTT,CASSWGQGAGEAFF
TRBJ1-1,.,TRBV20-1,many,TGCAGTGCTAGACGGGGACCGTCGAACACTGAAGCTTTCTTT,CSARRGPSNTEAFF
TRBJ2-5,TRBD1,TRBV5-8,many,TGTGCCAGCAGCTTTTACCGGGACAGGGTCCTCCAAGAGACCCAGTACTTC,CASSFYRDRVLQETQYF
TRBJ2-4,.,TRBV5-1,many,TGCGCCAGCAGCTTGGAACCGGGACAAACAAACATTCAGTACTTC,CASSLEPGQTNIQYF
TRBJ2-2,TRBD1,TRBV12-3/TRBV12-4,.,TGTGCCAGCAGTTTTCAGGGGGCCGACGGGGAGCTGTTTTTT,CASSFQGADGELFF
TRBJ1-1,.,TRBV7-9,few,TGTGCCAGCAGCTTAGACGGAAAGGGGGGAGCTTTCTTT,CASSLDGKGGAFF
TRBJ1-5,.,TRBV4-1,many,TGCGCCAGCAGCCCCTCAGACGGCAGTGGCAATCAGCCCCAGCATTTT,CASSPSDGSGNQPQHF
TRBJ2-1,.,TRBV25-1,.,TGTGCCAGCAGTGAAGAGGCTTACAATGAGCAGTTCTTC,CASSEEAYNEQFF
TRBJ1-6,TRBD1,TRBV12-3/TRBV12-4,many,TGTGCCAGCAGCTCCCGGGACAGCCTTATATCTAATTCACCCCTCCACTTT,CASSSRDSLISNSPLHF
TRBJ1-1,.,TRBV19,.,TGTGCCAGTAGTATGAAGCGGAACACTGAAGCTTTCTTT,CASSMKRNTEAFF
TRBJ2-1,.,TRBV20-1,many,TGCAGTGCCGTGGGACCTAACAATGAGCAGTTCTTC,CSAVGPNNEQFF
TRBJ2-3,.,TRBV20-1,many,TGCAGTGCTAGTCGAGGGGATAGCACAGATACGCAGTATTTT,CSASRGDSTDTQYF
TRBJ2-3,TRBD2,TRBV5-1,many,TGCGCCAGCAGCGCGGGGGGAAGGACAGATACGCAGTATTTT,CASSAGGRTDTQYF
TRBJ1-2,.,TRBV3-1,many,TGTGCCAGCAGCCAAGGAGGGAACACTCTCTTTGGCTACACCTTC,CASSQGGNTLFGYTF
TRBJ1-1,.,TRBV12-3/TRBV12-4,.,TGTACCAGCACCCCGACAGGACCGACTGAAGCTTTCTTT,CTSTPTGPTEAFF
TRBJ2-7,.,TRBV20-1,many,TGCAGTGCTAGCCTCGTAGGAGGGTACGAGCAGTACTTC,CSASLVGGYEQYF
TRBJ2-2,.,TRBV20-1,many,TGCAGTGCTAGAGGCTCCCAGGCCGGGGAGCTGTTTTTT,CSARGSQAGELFF
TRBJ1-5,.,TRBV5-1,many,TGCGCCAGCAGCTTGGGACCAGAGGGCAATCAGCCCCAGCATTTT,CASSLGPEGNQPQHF
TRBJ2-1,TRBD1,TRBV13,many,TGTGCCAGCAGCACCGGGACAGGGGAAAGTGAGCAGTTCTTC,CASSTGTGESEQFF
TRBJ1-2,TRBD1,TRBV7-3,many,TGTGCCAGCAGCTCGGACACCTTAGGGGGCCGTGACTATGGCTACACCTTC,CASSSDTLGGRDYGYTF
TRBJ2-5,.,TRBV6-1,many,TGTGCCAGCAGTGATATTTTGGGACATCTGGAGACCCAGTACTTC,CASSDILGHLETQYF
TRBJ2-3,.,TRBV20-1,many,TGCAGTGCTAGAGAAGGGTATCCCACAGATACGCAGTATTTT,CSAREGYPTDTQYF
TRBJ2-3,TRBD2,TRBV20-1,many,TGCAGTGCTCCCCCGGCGGGGGGCGGACATAGCACAGATACGCAGTATTTT,CSAPPAGGGHSTDTQYF
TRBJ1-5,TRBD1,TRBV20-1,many,TGCAGTGCTAGATTGGACAGGGGCGGGAATAGCAATCAGCCCCAGCATTTT,CSARLDRGGNSNQPQHF
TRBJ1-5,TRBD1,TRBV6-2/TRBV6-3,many,TGTGCCAGCAGCGGGACAGGGATCCAGCCCCAGCATTTT,CASSGTGIQPQHF
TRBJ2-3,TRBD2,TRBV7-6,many,TGTGCCAGCAGCTTAAGGGAAGGACTAGCGGGGGGCCGCACAGATACGCAGTATTTT,CASSLREGLAGGRTDTQYF
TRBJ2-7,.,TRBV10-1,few,TGCGCCAGCATATGCACAGTGGAAAAGGGTTCCTACGAGCAGTACTTC,CASICTVEKGSYEQYF
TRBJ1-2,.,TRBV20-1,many,TGCAGTGCTAGTCCCCCCCCCTATGGCTACACCTTC,CSASPPPYGYTF
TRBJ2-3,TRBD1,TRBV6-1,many,TGTGCCAGCAGCCACGGACAGGTAGCAGATACGCAGTATTTT,CASSHGQVADTQYF
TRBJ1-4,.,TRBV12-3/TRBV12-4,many,TGTGCCAGCAGTTCCACGGCAACTAATGAAAAACTGTTTTTT,CASSSTATNEKLFF
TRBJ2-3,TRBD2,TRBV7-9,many,TGTGCCAGCAGCAAGACTAGCGGTCTTAGAGATACGCAGTATTTT,CASSKTSGLRDTQYF
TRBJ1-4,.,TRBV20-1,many,TGCAGTGCCGGAGGGTGGACTAATGAAAAACTGTTTTTT,CSAGGWTNEKLFF
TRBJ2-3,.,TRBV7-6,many,TGTGCCAGCAGCTTAGGGACGTTGCGGTCACGCACAGATACGCAGTATTTT,CASSLGTLRSRTDTQYF
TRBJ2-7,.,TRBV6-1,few,TGTGCCAGCAGCATACAAACCCCAGGGCGCTACGAGCAGTACTTC,CASSIQTPGRYEQYF
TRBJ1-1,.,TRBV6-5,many,TGTGCCAGCAGTTACCCAAGGACGGTGGGGGCCACTGAAGCTTTCTTT,CASSYPRTVGATEAFF
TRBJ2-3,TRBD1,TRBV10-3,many,TGTGCCATCAGTGGACCACAGGGGGGCACAGATACGCAGTATTTT,CAISGPQGGTDTQYF
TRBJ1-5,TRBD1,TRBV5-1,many,TGCGCCAGCAGCTATACAGGGGATCAGCCCCAGCATTTT,CASSYTGDQPQHF
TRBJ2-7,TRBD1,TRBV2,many,TGTGCCAGCAGGGGCGGACAGGGGAGCTCCTACGAGCAGTACTTC,CASRGGQGSSYEQYF
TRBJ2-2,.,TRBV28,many,TGTGCCAGCATTGGGGGTGCCACCGGGGAGCTGTTTTTT,CASIGGATGELFF
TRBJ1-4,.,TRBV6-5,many,TGTGCCAGCAGTTACGGGGGTTTTGGGGAAAAACTGTTTTTT,CASSYGGFGEKLFF
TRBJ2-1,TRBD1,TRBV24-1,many,TGTGCCACCTCGCAGGGGGCAGTTAATGAGCAGTTCTTC,CATSQGAVNEQFF